These 14 T cell receptor beta chains share one sample of origin, sequenced in a study of CD8 T cells in ankylosing spondylitis. One entry per CDR3 protein, called by TCRdb with MiXCR from the 5' RACE reads. The table includes approximately 150,000 distinct CDR3 sequences, under 35% detected once. The sequenced sample consisted of synovial fluid, either unsorted or a sorted T cell fraction (not recorded which). These receptors were collected from a male donor with ankylosing spondylitis.

In this sample, this clonotype turned up a few times. The chain couples TRBV12-3 or TRBV12-4 to TRBJ2-5, with D unclear. The CDR3 length is 14 residues. Trimming pared 6 bases from V and 1 base from J, leaving 12 bases between. Written as DNA, the CDR3 is TGTGCCAGCAGCCGGAATCGGGCCCAAGAGACCCAGTACTTC. Protein product: CASSRNRAQETQYF.

This clonotype was picked up many times. The V call is TRBV5-1, the J call TRBJ1-2; D gene ambiguous. Germline V gene lookup returns CDR1 SGHRS and CDR2 YFSETQ. This CDR3 is 14 amino acids long. The V and J ends lost 0 bases and 7 bases respectively, with 13 bases between them. CDR3 amino acids: CASSLAEGNGGYTF. DNA for the CDR3: TGCGCCAGCAGCTTGGCCGAGGGAAACGGTGGCTACACCTTC.

In its sample, this clonotype was seen many times. The V gene is TRBV20-1, the J gene TRBJ1-4, with D unresolved. This CDR3 contains 14 residues. V lost 3 bases to trimming and J lost 5 bases, with 13 bases between them. Looked up from germline, CDR1 is DFQATT and CDR2 is SNEGSKA (reference sequence). CDR3 amino acids: CSASPGVKNEKLFF. The CDR3 bases are TGCAGTGCTAGTCCGGGAGTAAAGAATGAAAAACTGTTTTTT.

The V gene is TRBV20-1, the J gene TRBJ2-5; no clear D. The germline gives CDR1 DFQATT, CDR2 SNEGSKA (reference sequence). With 3 bases removed from V and 1 base from J, the gap between germline ends came to 12 bases. The CDR3 runs to 14 residues. CDR3 coding DNA: TGCAGTGCTAGTCCGGCCGGCCCCCAAGAGACCCAGTACTTC. It specifies CSASPAGPQETQYF.

For the CDR3, the DNA is TGTGCCAGCTCACCACGGGCAGGGGTGACCGGGGAGCTGTTTTTT. Its protein is CASSPRAGVTGELFF. The rearrangement links TRBV18 to TRBJ2-2, with D possibly TRBD1 on 6 matching bases. The CDR3 is 15 residues long. From germline, CDR1 is KGHSH and CDR2 LQKENI. The V gene lost 1 base and the J gene lost 5 bases, with 11 bases spanning the gap. Complete variable domain (other parts from reference TRBV18 and TRBJ2-2): NAGVMQNPRHLVRRRGQEARLRCSPMKGHSHVYWYRQLPEEGLKFMVYLQKENIIDESGMPKERFSAEFPKEGPSILRIQQVVRGDSAAYFCASSPRAGVTGELFFGEGSRLTVL.

There are a few counts of this clonotype. The rearrangement links TRBV28 to TRBJ2-1; a possible D gene is TRBD1 (5 bases). In germline, CDR1 is MDHEN, CDR2 SYDVKM. The V end lost 10 bases, the J end lost 1 base, and 17 bases lay between the germline ends. The CDR3 loop spans 15 amino acids. The CDR3 protein is CATSGAGGSYNEQFF. CDR3 nucleotides: TGTGCCACCTCTGGGGCAGGCGGATCCTACAATGAGCAGTTCTTC.

The genes are TRBV27 and TRBJ2-3; tentatively, D is TRBD2 (5 bases). This CDR3 is built from 14 residues. V lost 3 bases and J 0 bases, leaving 7 bases between the germline ends. Germline lookup yields CDR1 MNHEY and CDR2 SMNVEV (reference sequence). This CDR3 reads CASSFWTSTDTQYF. The CDR3 coding sequence is TGTGCCAGCAGTTTCTGGACTAGCACAGATACGCAGTATTTT.

The J gene is TRBJ2-2, the V gene TRBV5-1, with D perhaps matching TRBD1 (6 bases). The germline V gene has CDR1 SGHRS and CDR2 YFSETQ. V dropped 5 bases and J dropped 4 bases, with 12 bases sitting between them. This CDR3 contains 14 residues. CDR3: CASRSQGATGELFF. The CDR3 DNA is TGCGCCAGCAGGTCACAGGGAGCCACCGGGGAGCTGTTTTTT.

This clonotype has a count of ten or more. This chain joins TRBV4-3 and TRBJ2-6; perhaps TRBD1 as D (5 bases). V lost 2 bases, J lost 0 bases, and 11 bases lay in between. Germline values: CDR1 LGHNA, CDR2 YSLEER. The CDR3 length is 17 residues. CDR3 residues: CASSQWAGLSGANVLTF. In DNA, the CDR3 is TGCGCCAGCAGCCAATGGGCAGGGCTCTCTGGGGCCAACGTCCTGACTTTC.

There are a few counts of this clonotype. The CDR3: CASSRLSGATYEQYF. The CDR3 region has the DNA TGTGCCAGCTCACGCCTTAGCGGGGCAACCTACGAGCAGTACTTC. This chain connects TRBV18 to TRBJ2-7; the match to TRBD2 covers 8 bases. The CDR3 consists of 15 residues. V lost 4 bases to trimming and J lost 2 bases; unmatched junction nucleotides: 7. Germline V gives CDR1 KGHSH, CDR2 LQKENI.

This clonotype has only a few counts. The V and J genes are TRBV2 and TRBJ1-1, with D unresolved. The V end lost 4 bases, the J end lost 0 bases, and 6 bases lay between the germline ends. Germline V gene lookup returns CDR1 SNHLY and CDR2 FYNNEI. The length of the CDR3 is 13 residues. CDR3 amino acids: CASSVSMNTEAFF. As DNA, the CDR3 is TGTGCCAGCAGTGTCAGTATGAACACTGAAGCTTTCTTT.

The chain is built from TRBV7-9 and TRBJ1-4; tentatively, D is TRBD1 (6 bases). This CDR3 region has 15 residues. CDR1 SEHNR and CDR2 FQNEAQ come from the germline V gene (reference sequence). V was clipped by 2 bases and J by 6 bases, with 13 bases between them. CDR3 coding DNA: TGTGCCAGCAGCTTACAACAGGGAGGGGATGAAAAACTGTTTTTT. Protein sequence: CASSLQQGGDEKLFF.

This clonotype showed up just a few times. This rearrangement joins TRBV6-1 to TRBJ1-1; D possibly corresponds to TRBD1 (6 bases). The germline V gene encodes CDR1 MNHNS and CDR2 SASEGT. The CDR3 has 15 amino acids. V was shortened by 6 bases and J by 0 bases, with 14 bases between the two germline ends. DNA of the CDR3: TGTGCCAGCAGGGACAGACGGGCGATGAACACTGAAGCTTTCTTT. Amino acid sequence: CASRDRRAMNTEAFF.

Only a few counts were recorded for this clonotype. The V gene is TRBV6-1, the J gene TRBJ1-1; D is possibly TRBD1 (5 bases). Trimming stripped 10 bases from V and 5 bases from J, with 20 bases between. Germline V gives CDR1 MNHNS, CDR2 SASEGT. The CDR3 is 14 residues long. CDR3 protein: CATKRGAGPTEAFF. The CDR3 nucleotides are TGTGCCACAAAGAGGGGCGCGGGCCCAACTGAAGCTTTCTTT.